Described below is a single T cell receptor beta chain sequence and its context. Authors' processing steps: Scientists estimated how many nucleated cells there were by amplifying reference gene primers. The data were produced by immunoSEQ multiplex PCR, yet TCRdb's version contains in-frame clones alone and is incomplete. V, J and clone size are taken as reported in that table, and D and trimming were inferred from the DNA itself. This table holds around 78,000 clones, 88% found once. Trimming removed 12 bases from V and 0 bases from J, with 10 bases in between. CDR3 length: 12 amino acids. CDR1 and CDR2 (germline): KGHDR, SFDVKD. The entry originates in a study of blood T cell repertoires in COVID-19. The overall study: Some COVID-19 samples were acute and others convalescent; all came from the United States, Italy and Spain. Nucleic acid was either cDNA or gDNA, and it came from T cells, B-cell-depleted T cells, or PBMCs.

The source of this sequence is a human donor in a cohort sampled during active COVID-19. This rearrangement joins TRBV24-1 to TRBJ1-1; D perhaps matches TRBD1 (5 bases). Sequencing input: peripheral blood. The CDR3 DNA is TGTGCCCAGGAGACAGTGAACACTGAAGCTTTCTTT. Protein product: CAQETVNTEAFF.